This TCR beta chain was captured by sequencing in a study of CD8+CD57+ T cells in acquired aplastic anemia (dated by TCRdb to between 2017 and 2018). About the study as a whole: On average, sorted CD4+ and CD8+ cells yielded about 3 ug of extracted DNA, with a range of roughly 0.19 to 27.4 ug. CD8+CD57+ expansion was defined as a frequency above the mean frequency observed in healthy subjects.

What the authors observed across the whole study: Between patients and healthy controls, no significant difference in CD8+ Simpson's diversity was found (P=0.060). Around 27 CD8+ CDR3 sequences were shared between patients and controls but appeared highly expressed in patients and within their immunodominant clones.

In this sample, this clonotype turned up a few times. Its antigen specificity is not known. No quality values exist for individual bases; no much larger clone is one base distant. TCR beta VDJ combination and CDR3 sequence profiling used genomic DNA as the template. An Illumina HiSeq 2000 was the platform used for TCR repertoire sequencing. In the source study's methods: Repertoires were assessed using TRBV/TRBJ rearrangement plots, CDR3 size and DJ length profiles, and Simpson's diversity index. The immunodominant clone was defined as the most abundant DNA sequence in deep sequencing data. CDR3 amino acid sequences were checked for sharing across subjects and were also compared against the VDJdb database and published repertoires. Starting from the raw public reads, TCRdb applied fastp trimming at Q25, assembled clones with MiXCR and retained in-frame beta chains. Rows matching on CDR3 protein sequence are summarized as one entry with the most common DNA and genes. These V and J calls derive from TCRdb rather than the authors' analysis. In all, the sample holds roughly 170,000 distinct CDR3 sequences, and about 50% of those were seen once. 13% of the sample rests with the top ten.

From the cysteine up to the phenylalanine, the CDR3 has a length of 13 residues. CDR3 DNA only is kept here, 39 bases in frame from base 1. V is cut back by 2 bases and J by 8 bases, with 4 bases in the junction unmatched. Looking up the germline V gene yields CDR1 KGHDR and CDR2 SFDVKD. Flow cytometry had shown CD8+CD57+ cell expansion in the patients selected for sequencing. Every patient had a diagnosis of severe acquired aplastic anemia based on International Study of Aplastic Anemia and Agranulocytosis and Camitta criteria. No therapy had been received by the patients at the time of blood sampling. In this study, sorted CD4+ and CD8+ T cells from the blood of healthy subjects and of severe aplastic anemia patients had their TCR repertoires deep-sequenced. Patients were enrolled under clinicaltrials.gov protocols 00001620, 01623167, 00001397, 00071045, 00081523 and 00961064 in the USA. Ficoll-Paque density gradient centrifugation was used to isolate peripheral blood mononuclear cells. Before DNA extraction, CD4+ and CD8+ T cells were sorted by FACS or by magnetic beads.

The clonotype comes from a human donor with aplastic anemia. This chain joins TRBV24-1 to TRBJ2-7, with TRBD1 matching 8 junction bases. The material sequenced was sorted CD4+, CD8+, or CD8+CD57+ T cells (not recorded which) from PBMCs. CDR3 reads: CATSDYQGAQQYF. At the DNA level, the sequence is TGTGCCACCAGTGATTACCAGGGGGCCCAGCAGTACTTC.